This is a list of T cell receptor beta chains from one sample in a study of T-cell memory formation after mild COVID-19. TCRdb redid the calling of the 5' RACE reads with MiXCR, one entry per CDR3 protein. Here the sample spans roughly 300,000 distinct CDR3 sequences, under 8.5% being singletons. The sequenced sample was PBMCs or a T cell subset sorted from them (not recorded which). These receptors originate from a man aged 18-30 years who had mild COVID-19 (a few samples of this study predate the infection). Cell type and time point are not known. CDR3s include the opening cysteine and the closing phenylalanine or tryptophan. The order of the fields is D gene, clone size, V gene, J gene, CDR3 protein, CDR3 DNA. D genes are given only for firm matches. Size is stated for part of the rows, as once, few or many counts, or as a class when the clone is expanded.

d_call: -
clone_size: few
v_call: TRBV20-1
j_call: TRBJ1-1
cdr3_aa: CSANRFNAEAFF
cdr3_nt: TGCAGTGCTAACCGCTTTAATGCTGAAGCTTTCTTT

d_call: TRBD1
clone_size: -
v_call: TRBV6-2/TRBV6-3
j_call: TRBJ2-1
cdr3_aa: CASTPAGTGKRNEQFF
cdr3_nt: TGTGCCAGCACCCCCGCCGGGACAGGAAAGAGGAATGAGCAGTTCTTC

d_call: -
clone_size: -
v_call: TRBV29-1
j_call: TRBJ2-3
cdr3_aa: CSVEGTSWAGSSPDTQYF
cdr3_nt: TGCAGCGTTGAAGGAACCAGTTGGGCGGGGTCTTCGCCGGATACGCAGTATTTT

d_call: -
clone_size: -
v_call: TRBV5-1
j_call: TRBJ2-3
cdr3_aa: CASSTPRGDTQYF
cdr3_nt: TGCGCCAGCAGCACTCCGAGGGGAGATACGCAGTATTTT

d_call: TRBD2
clone_size: few
v_call: TRBV7-3
j_call: TRBJ2-5
cdr3_aa: CASSANSGGAVTQYF
cdr3_nt: TGTGCCAGCAGCGCAAATAGCGGGGGGGCCGTGACCCAGTACTTC

d_call: -
clone_size: few
v_call: TRBV30
j_call: TRBJ1-6
cdr3_aa: CAWSVQGRSPLHF
cdr3_nt: TGTGCCTGGAGTGTACAGGGAAGATCACCCCTCCACTTT

d_call: -
clone_size: -
v_call: TRBV6-5
j_call: TRBJ1-1
cdr3_aa: CASSYRGAGDTEAFF
cdr3_nt: TGTGCCAGCAGTTACCGGGGGGCCGGAGACACTGAAGCTTTCTTT

d_call: -
clone_size: -
v_call: TRBV18
j_call: TRBJ2-5
cdr3_aa: CASSPPGRNQETQYF
cdr3_nt: TGTGCCAGCTCACCACCGGGCAGGAACCAAGAGACCCAGTACTTC

d_call: -
clone_size: many
v_call: TRBV7-9
j_call: TRBJ2-1
cdr3_aa: CASSPTPGYNEQFF
cdr3_nt: TGTGCCAGCAGCCCTACACCGGGATACAATGAGCAGTTCTTC

d_call: -
clone_size: -
v_call: TRBV6-2/TRBV6-3
j_call: TRBJ1-2
cdr3_aa: CASSYSGNYGYTF
cdr3_nt: TGTGCCAGCAGTTACTCGGGAAACTATGGCTACACCTTC

d_call: TRBD2
clone_size: few
v_call: TRBV13
j_call: TRBJ2-5
cdr3_aa: CASSLRTSGDLVETQYF
cdr3_nt: TGTGCCAGCAGCTTAAGGACTAGCGGGGACCTTGTGGAGACCCAGTACTTC

d_call: TRBD2
clone_size: few
v_call: TRBV7-2
j_call: TRBJ2-4
cdr3_aa: CASSLGGGRGNIQYF
cdr3_nt: TGTGCCAGCAGCTTAGGCGGGGGGAGGGGGAACATTCAGTACTTC

d_call: TRBD2
clone_size: many
v_call: TRBV20-1
j_call: TRBJ2-2
cdr3_aa: CSAREGLAVGTGELFF
cdr3_nt: TGCAGTGCTAGAGAGGGACTAGCGGTTGGCACCGGGGAGCTGTTTTTT

d_call: TRBD2
clone_size: many
v_call: TRBV10-3
j_call: TRBJ2-3
cdr3_aa: CAISSPGGKDTQYF
cdr3_nt: TGTGCCATCAGTTCCCCGGGGGGGAAGGATACGCAGTATTTT

d_call: -
clone_size: -
v_call: TRBV6-5
j_call: TRBJ1-1
cdr3_aa: CASSTSQLTEAFF
cdr3_nt: TGTGCCAGCAGTACCTCCCAACTAACTGAAGCTTTCTTT

d_call: -
clone_size: -
v_call: TRBV7-3
j_call: TRBJ2-3
cdr3_aa: CASSSGPHPDTQYF
cdr3_nt: TGTGCCAGCAGCTCGGGACCGCACCCTGATACGCAGTATTTT

d_call: -
clone_size: many
v_call: TRBV4-1
j_call: TRBJ2-3
cdr3_aa: CASSQAERGTDTQYF
cdr3_nt: TGCGCCAGCAGCCAAGCCGAACGGGGCACAGATACGCAGTATTTT

d_call: -
clone_size: many
v_call: TRBV6-2/TRBV6-3
j_call: TRBJ2-5
cdr3_aa: CASKPGVQETQYF
cdr3_nt: TGTGCCAGCAAGCCGGGAGTACAAGAGACCCAGTACTTC

d_call: -
clone_size: -
v_call: TRBV6-2/TRBV6-3
j_call: TRBJ2-5
cdr3_aa: CASSYLQGGETQYF
cdr3_nt: TGTGCCAGCAGTTACCTCCAGGGGGGGGAGACCCAGTACTTC

d_call: -
clone_size: few
v_call: TRBV24-1
j_call: TRBJ2-3
cdr3_aa: CATSEGPSSGATDTQYF
cdr3_nt: TGTGCCACCAGTGAGGGGCCTAGCAGTGGTGCCACAGATACGCAGTATTTT

d_call: -
clone_size: -
v_call: TRBV5-1
j_call: TRBJ2-3
cdr3_aa: CASSLRSTENTQYF
cdr3_nt: TGCGCCAGCAGTTTACGGTCTACAGAAAATACGCAGTATTTT

d_call: -
clone_size: many
v_call: TRBV5-1
j_call: TRBJ2-7
cdr3_aa: CASSLGPGSNEQYF
cdr3_nt: TGCGCCAGCAGCTTGGGCCCGGGGAGCAACGAGCAGTACTTC

d_call: TRBD1
clone_size: -
v_call: TRBV10-2
j_call: TRBJ2-1
cdr3_aa: CASSRGTGTGNEQFF
cdr3_nt: TGCGCCAGCTCCAGGGGGACAGGGACCGGAAATGAGCAGTTCTTC

d_call: TRBD2
clone_size: few
v_call: TRBV6-5
j_call: TRBJ2-1
cdr3_aa: CASSSLAGVYNEQFF
cdr3_nt: TGTGCCAGCAGTTCGCTAGCGGGGGTATACAATGAGCAGTTCTTC

d_call: -
clone_size: few
v_call: TRBV6-2/TRBV6-3
j_call: TRBJ1-1
cdr3_aa: CASGRGTGGTEAFF
cdr3_nt: TGTGCCAGCGGGAGGGGTACGGGCGGGACTGAAGCTTTCTTT

d_call: -
clone_size: -
v_call: TRBV7-3
j_call: TRBJ1-1
cdr3_aa: CASSSKTMNTEAFF
cdr3_nt: TGTGCCAGCAGCTCAAAGACAATGAACACTGAAGCTTTCTTT

d_call: TRBD1
clone_size: few
v_call: TRBV10-3
j_call: TRBJ2-3
cdr3_aa: CATRTGGITDTQYF
cdr3_nt: TGTGCCACCCGGACAGGGGGCATTACAGATACGCAGTATTTT

d_call: TRBD1
clone_size: many
v_call: TRBV5-1
j_call: TRBJ1-1
cdr3_aa: CASSRDRGQLTEAFF
cdr3_nt: TGCGCCAGCAGCCGGGACAGGGGGCAGTTAACTGAAGCTTTCTTT

d_call: TRBD2
clone_size: few
v_call: TRBV20-1
j_call: TRBJ2-1
cdr3_aa: CSALAGGPNEQFF
cdr3_nt: TGCAGTGCTTTAGCGGGGGGGCCGAATGAGCAGTTCTTC

d_call: TRBD1
clone_size: -
v_call: TRBV6-2/TRBV6-3
j_call: TRBJ2-2
cdr3_aa: CASTRSAQDRELTGELFF
cdr3_nt: TGTGCCAGCACACGCAGCGCCCAGGACAGGGAACTTACCGGGGAGCTGTTTTTT

d_call: -
clone_size: few
v_call: TRBV7-9
j_call: TRBJ2-7
cdr3_aa: CASSLGPTGHGEQYF
cdr3_nt: TGTGCCAGCAGCTTAGGCCCTACCGGGCACGGGGAGCAGTACTTC

d_call: -
clone_size: few
v_call: TRBV7-2
j_call: TRBJ2-7
cdr3_aa: CASSFLEGSYEQYF
cdr3_nt: TGTGCCAGCAGCTTCCTTGAGGGGTCCTACGAGCAGTACTTC

d_call: -
clone_size: -
v_call: TRBV27
j_call: TRBJ2-1
cdr3_aa: CASSLRGALMVEQFF
cdr3_nt: TGTGCCAGCAGTTTACGGGGGGCTCTAATGGTTGAGCAGTTCTTC

d_call: -
clone_size: few
v_call: TRBV11-2
j_call: TRBJ2-5
cdr3_aa: CASSLEAWGAETQYF
cdr3_nt: TGTGCCAGCAGCTTAGAGGCTTGGGGGGCGGAGACCCAGTACTTC

d_call: -
clone_size: -
v_call: TRBV4-1
j_call: TRBJ2-3
cdr3_aa: CASSRRGDFSTDTQYF
cdr3_nt: TGCGCCAGCAGCCGCCGAGGGGATTTTAGCACAGATACGCAGTATTTT

d_call: -
clone_size: -
v_call: TRBV4-3
j_call: TRBJ2-5
cdr3_aa: CASSQWRAFEQETQYF
cdr3_nt: TGCGCCAGCAGCCAATGGAGGGCTTTCGAACAAGAGACCCAGTACTTC

d_call: TRBD2
clone_size: -
v_call: TRBV7-2
j_call: TRBJ2-7
cdr3_aa: CASMVGGGAFEQYF
cdr3_nt: TGTGCCAGCATGGTCGGCGGGGGGGCCTTCGAGCAGTACTTC

d_call: -
clone_size: many
v_call: TRBV7-9
j_call: TRBJ1-5
cdr3_aa: CASSSVGGFPQHF
cdr3_nt: TGTGCCAGCAGCTCAGTCGGAGGGTTCCCCCAGCATTTT

d_call: -
clone_size: -
v_call: TRBV30
j_call: TRBJ2-7
cdr3_aa: CAWSLLGYEQYF
cdr3_nt: TGTGCCTGGAGTCTACTGGGATACGAGCAGTACTTC

d_call: -
clone_size: few
v_call: TRBV29-1
j_call: TRBJ2-4
cdr3_aa: CSVEPGAQVNIQYF
cdr3_nt: TGCAGCGTTGAACCAGGGGCACAAGTAAACATTCAGTACTTC

d_call: -
clone_size: few
v_call: TRBV7-2
j_call: TRBJ2-5
cdr3_aa: CASSHEGRETQYF
cdr3_nt: TGTGCCAGCAGCCACGAGGGGCGAGAGACCCAGTACTTC

d_call: TRBD2
clone_size: many
v_call: TRBV5-1
j_call: TRBJ2-5
cdr3_aa: CASSLGLAGEETQYF
cdr3_nt: TGCGCCAGCAGCTTGGGACTAGCGGGGGAGGAGACCCAGTACTTC

d_call: TRBD2
clone_size: few
v_call: TRBV15
j_call: TRBJ2-1
cdr3_aa: CATSGGPVGNEQFF
cdr3_nt: TGTGCGACTAGCGGGGGGCCGGTCGGGAATGAGCAGTTCTTC

d_call: TRBD1
clone_size: -
v_call: TRBV7-2
j_call: TRBJ2-3
cdr3_aa: CASSQGAGQDSDTQYF
cdr3_nt: TGTGCCAGCAGCCAGGGGGCGGGACAGGACTCCGATACGCAGTATTTT

d_call: -
clone_size: -
v_call: TRBV7-2
j_call: TRBJ1-4
cdr3_aa: CASSLGRGSLFF
cdr3_nt: TGTGCCAGCAGCTTAGGGCGGGGAAGTTTGTTTTTT

d_call: TRBD2
clone_size: many
v_call: TRBV5-4
j_call: TRBJ2-2
cdr3_aa: CASSSSGGATGELFF
cdr3_nt: TGTGCCAGCAGCTCGAGCGGGGGGGCCACCGGGGAGCTGTTTTTT

d_call: -
clone_size: few
v_call: TRBV23-1
j_call: TRBJ2-1
cdr3_aa: CASSQSATLEHNEQFF
cdr3_nt: TGCGCCAGCAGTCAATCGGCGACCCTCGAGCACAATGAGCAGTTCTTC

d_call: TRBD2
clone_size: few
v_call: TRBV29-1
j_call: TRBJ2-3
cdr3_aa: CSVEDFPSGGGETDTQYF
cdr3_nt: TGCAGCGTTGAAGATTTTCCCAGTGGCGGGGGGGAAACAGATACGCAGTATTTT

d_call: -
clone_size: few
v_call: TRBV6-2/TRBV6-3
j_call: TRBJ1-5
cdr3_aa: CASSTNQGLQPQHF
cdr3_nt: TGTGCCAGCAGTACTAATCAGGGACTCCAGCCCCAGCATTTT

d_call: -
clone_size: few
v_call: TRBV7-2
j_call: TRBJ1-5
cdr3_aa: CASSKGAGGQPQHF
cdr3_nt: TGTGCCAGCAGCAAGGGAGCCGGTGGCCAGCCCCAGCATTTT

d_call: TRBD1
clone_size: many
v_call: TRBV29-1
j_call: TRBJ2-1
cdr3_aa: CSVDRTGENSYNEQFF
cdr3_nt: TGCAGCGTTGATAGGACAGGGGAAAATTCCTACAATGAGCAGTTCTTC

d_call: TRBD2
clone_size: -
v_call: TRBV5-6
j_call: TRBJ2-2
cdr3_aa: CASSLTRTSGSAWAGELFF
cdr3_nt: TGTGCCAGCAGCCTCACCCGGACTAGCGGGTCGGCTTGGGCCGGGGAGCTGTTTTTT

d_call: TRBD1
clone_size: -
v_call: TRBV6-2/TRBV6-3
j_call: TRBJ1-2
cdr3_aa: CASSILTSSWDRRQNYGYTF
cdr3_nt: TGTGCCAGCAGTATCCTCACCTCGAGCTGGGACAGACGACAGAACTATGGCTACACCTTC

d_call: TRBD1
clone_size: -
v_call: TRBV28
j_call: TRBJ1-1
cdr3_aa: CASSFSDRDTEAFF
cdr3_nt: TGTGCCAGCAGTTTCTCGGACAGGGACACTGAAGCTTTCTTT